The 18 T cell receptor beta chains presented below share a single source sample, sequenced in a study of blood T cell repertoires in COVID-19. Measured with immunoSEQ multiplex PCR; TCRdb has only the in-frame clones, and not every one. The table lists 300,000 or so clones, roughly nine tenths of them singletons, with 2.9% in the top ten. Sequenced input: PBMCs or T cells enriched from blood (not recorded which). All receptors derive from a woman between 50 and 59 years old who had been exposed to COVID-19.

The V call is TRBV28, the J call TRBJ1-5, with TRBD1 identical over 7 bases. CDR3 size: 13 residues. The germline CDR1 and CDR2 sequences are MDHEN and SYDVKM. Unmatched junction bases numbered 2, after V lost 5 bases and J lost 4 bases. This chain's CDR3 is CASSRQGNQPQHF. The CDR3 coding sequence is TGTGCCAGCAGTAGACAGGGTAATCAGCCCCAGCATTTT.

CDR3 amino acids: CAISVSVDTEAFF. CDR3 coding DNA: TGTGCCATCAGTGTGTCGGTAGACACTGAAGCTTTCTTT. V is TRBV10-3 and J is TRBJ1-1; D uncertain. The CDR3 covers 13 residues. Germline CDR1 ENHRY, CDR2 SYGVKD. The V end was cut by 4 bases, the J end by 3 bases, with 9 bases between.

The rearrangement links TRBV6-5 to TRBJ1-6, with 8 bases lining up with TRBD1. The V segment lost 6 bases and the J segment 6 bases; nucleotides outside the gene matches: 7. This CDR3 has 15 amino acids. Germline CDR1 MNHEY, CDR2 SVGAGI. The CDR3 protein is CASRKQGAGNSPLHF. In DNA form, the CDR3 reads TGTGCCAGCAGAAAGCAGGGGGCTGGTAATTCACCCCTCCACTTT.

V usage is TRBV30 and J usage is TRBJ1-6, with 9 positions matching TRBD1. Germline V gene data show CDR1 as GTSNPN and CDR2 as SVGIG (reference sequence). With 2 bases clipped from V and 7 bases from J, the junction kept 3 bases outside the gene matches. This CDR3 comprises 14 residues. CDR3 region: CAWSMGTGNSPLHF. The CDR3 DNA reads TGTGCCTGGAGTATGGGGACAGGGAATTCACCCCTCCACTTT.

The CDR3 is CASNLRTGAREQYF. CDR3 bases: TGTGCCAGCAACTTACGCACAGGGGCTCGCGAGCAGTACTTC. The chain links TRBV28 to TRBJ2-7; 7 bases are a match to TRBD1. The trim removed 7 bases at V and 6 bases at J, leaving 12 bases unmatched. CDR1 and CDR2 (germline): MDHEN, SYDVKM. The CDR3 has 14 residues. The variable domain in full, completed from reference TRBV28 and TRBJ2-7, reads DVKVTQSSRYLVKRTGEKVFLECVQDMDHENMFWYRQDPGLGLRLIYFSYDVKMKEKGDIPEGYSVSREKKERFSLILESASTNQTSMYLCASNLRTGAREQYFGPGTRLTVT.

The chain employs TRBV7-9 and TRBJ1-1; a weak D match, TRBD1 (5 bases). The CDR3 loop spans 15 amino acids. Germline CDR1 and CDR2: SEHNR and FQNEAQ (reference sequence). The V end lost 3 bases, the J end lost 3 bases, and 14 bases lay between the germline ends. This chain's CDR3 is CASSLVGGPDTEAFF. The CDR3 coding sequence is TGTGCCAGCAGCTTGGTGGGGGGACCGGACACTGAAGCTTTCTTT.

The chain has TRBV19 and TRBJ2-7; 7 bases are a match to TRBD1. The CDR3 length is 14 residues. The ends lost 6 bases at V and 1 base at J; junction bases unmatched: 6. CDR1 is LNHDA and CDR2 is SQIVND in the germline V gene (reference sequence). CDR3 residues: CASSPGTASYEQYF. The CDR3 DNA reads as TGTGCCAGTAGCCCCGGGACAGCGTCCTACGAGCAGTACTTC. Full variable domain (remainder filled in from reference TRBV19 and TRBJ2-7): DGGITQSPKYLFRKEGQNVTLSCEQNLNHDAMYWYRQDPGQGLRLIYYSQIVNDFQKGDIAEGYSVSREKKESFPLTVTSAQKNPTAFYLCASSPGTASYEQYFGPGTRLTVT.

The chain recombines TRBV4-2 with TRBJ1-3; D uncertain. The CDR3 has 17 residues. Germline CDR1 LGHNA, CDR2 YNFKEQ. V was pared by 0 bases and J by 0 bases, with 12 bases between. CDR3 residues: CASSQEAGRLSGNTIYF. The DNA of the CDR3 is TGTGCCAGCAGCCAAGAGGCAGGCCGCCTCTCTGGAAACACCATATATTTT.

V gene TRBV3-1 (or the pseudogene TRBV3-2) combines with J gene TRBJ2-7, with TRBD1 identical over 8 bases. Germline CDR1 is LGHDT and CDR2 is YNNKEL (reference sequence). The CDR3 sequence is 17 residues long. V shed 5 bases and J 0 bases; nucleotides not matched to a gene: 12. CDR3 DNA sequence: TGTGCCAGCAGCTCCCACATAGGACAGGGCCCCTCCTACGAGCAGTACTTC. Its protein is CASSSHIGQGPSYEQYF.

The chain combines TRBV20-1 with TRBJ2-5, with D perhaps TRBD1 (6 bases). The germline V gene has CDR1 DFQATT and CDR2 SNEGSKA (reference sequence). The ends were cut back, 7 bases at V and 5 bases at J, with 11 bases in the middle. The CDR3 totals 11 residues. CDR3 loop: CSVRGLETQYF. The CDR3 DNA reads as TGCAGTGTGAGGGGGTTGGAGACCCAGTACTTC.

This rearrangement joins TRBV5-4 to TRBJ1-5; TRBD1 agrees at 9 bases. The germline V gene has CDR1 SGHNT and CDR2 YYREEE (reference sequence). The CDR3 is made up of 14 amino acids. The ends lost 4 bases at V and 7 bases at J; junction bases unmatched: 6. This CDR3 reads CASSQQGAGQPQHF. The CDR3, as DNA: TGTGCCAGCAGCCAACAGGGGGCGGGACAGCCCCAGCATTTT.

Note on this clone: The sample contains more than one DNA sequence encoding this CDR3. The J gene is TRBJ2-6, the V gene TRBV27; D is unclear. CDR1 and CDR2 (germline): MNHEY, SMNVEV (reference sequence). With 5 bases removed from V and 0 bases from J, the gap between germline ends came to 5 bases. The CDR3 runs to 14 residues. CDR3: CASSPSSGANVLTF. CDR3 nucleotide sequence: TGTGCCAGCAGTCCCAGCTCTGGGGCCAACGTCCTGACTTTC.

The chain is built from TRBV28 and TRBJ1-2; TRBD1 might be the D (6 bases). Looked up from germline, CDR1 is MDHEN and CDR2 is SYDVKM. The CDR3 has 15 amino acids. Trimming removed 3 bases from V and 2 bases from J, with 13 bases in between. CDR3: CASSLGPTGNYGYTF. The CDR3 region has the DNA TGTGCCAGCAGTTTGGGACCTACAGGGAACTATGGCTACACCTTC.

The rearrangement uses TRBV7-9 and TRBJ2-1; the match to TRBD2 covers 10 bases. V was clipped by 7 bases and J by 5 bases; unmatched bases: 11. The CDR3 is 16 residues long. Germline CDR1 and CDR2: SEHNR and FQNEAQ (reference sequence). DNA for the CDR3: TGTGCCAGCACCCGTAGCGGGGGGCTGCTCCACAATGAGCAGTTCTTC. Translation gives CASTRSGGLLHNEQFF. Filled out from reference TRBV7-9 and TRBJ2-1, the complete variable domain reads DTGVSQNPRHKITKRGQNVTFRCDPISEHNRLYWYRQTLGQGPEFLTYFQNEAQLEKSRLLSDRFSAERPKGSFSTLEIQRTEQGDSAMYLCASTRSGGLLHNEQFFGPGTRLTVL.

The chain couples TRBV5-4 to TRBJ1-1, with unresolved D. Trimming left V 4 bases short and J 5 bases short, with 12 bases between. CDR1 is SGHNT, CDR2 YYREEE, per germline (reference sequence). The CDR3 has 13 amino acids. The CDR3 region is CASSRPRETEAFF. CDR3 in DNA: TGTGCCAGCAGCCGTCCCCGGGAAACTGAAGCTTTCTTT.

The V gene is TRBV27, the J gene TRBJ2-3; 7 positions agree with TRBD2. The V gene end was trimmed by 3 bases and the J gene end by 5 bases; junction bases not matched to a gene: 2. Germline lookup yields CDR1 MNHEY and CDR2 SMNVEV (reference sequence). CDR3 length: 13 amino acids. CDR3 bases: TGTGCCAGCAGTTTCAGGGAGGGAGATACGCAGTATTTT. The encoded protein is CASSFREGDTQYF.

The rearrangement uses TRBV29-1 and TRBJ2-5, with 9 bases matching TRBD1. V was pared by 7 bases and J by 5 bases, with 11 bases of the junction left unmatched. Per germline, CDR1 SQVTM and CDR2 ANQGSEA. This CDR3 spans 14 amino acids. This CDR3 reads CSADTGGGGETQYF. CDR3 in DNA: TGCAGCGCTGACACAGGGGGCGGAGGGGAGACCCAGTACTTC.

The CDR3 region is CASSRTSGDTGELFF. As DNA, the CDR3 is TGTGCCAGTAGTCGGACTAGCGGCGACACCGGGGAGCTGTTTTTT. V is TRBV19 and J is TRBJ2-2; 10 nucleotides match TRBD2. The germline V gene encodes CDR1 LNHDA and CDR2 SQIVND (reference sequence). The CDR3 sequence is 15 residues long. The J segment lost 3 bases and the V segment lost 5 bases, leaving 3 bases of the junction unmatched.